This T cell receptor beta chain was sequenced during a study of cytomegalovirus exposure and HLA in healthy donors. The PCR employed 60 Vbeta primers together with 13 Jbeta primers. Per the authors' pipeline: In a later analysis, roughly 86 million unique TCR beta chains included roughly 11 million shared by two or more donors. TCRdb keeps only in-frame clones here, not all; method: immunoSEQ multiplex PCR. The DNA gave D and trimming, while V, J and clone size come from that table. The sample consists of more than 90,000 clones, about 72% of them appearing once. Findings and caveats of the study: Versus the approximately 700-donor mean, an Asian-associated ancestry cluster reportedly showed fewer N-insertions in a later analysis. Association with HLA alleles at 0.05 false discovery rate was found for 16,951 TCR beta sequences in a later analysis.

The V end was cut by 7 bases, the J end by 0 bases, with 15 bases between. The CDR3 extends over 15 amino acids. The germline gives CDR1 MNHEY, CDR2 SVGAGI. With regard to this clone: The antigen is not known.

The chain couples TRBV6-5 to TRBJ1-1; weak D call: TRBD1 (5 bases). Input material: PBMCs. The receptor was isolated from a man aged 45-65 years in good health and CMV-seropositive. CDR3 residues: CASTRGGEMNTEAFF. DNA for the CDR3: TGTGCCAGCACCCGCGGGGGGGAGATGAACACTGAAGCTTTCTTT.